These 2 T cell receptor beta chains came from one sample sequenced in a study of post-analysis software for immune sequencing data. Study-level findings and limits: Compared with controls, patients had more of about 5 TRBV segments, including TRBV5-6, TRBV5-1 and TRBV20-1.

For these receptors, no antigen is known. Unique molecular identifiers were built into the TCR beta cDNA libraries. Each CDR3 protein gets one entry after TCRdb re-called the PCR reads with MiXCR. Counted here are hundreds of thousands of distinct CDR3 sequences, just under 30% occurring once; the ten biggest clones make up about 0.5%. Sequencing used blood. The source is a girl between 5 and 17 years old with multiple sclerosis.

This clonotype was seen a handful of times. This chain uses TRBV28 with TRBJ2-5; 7 positions match TRBD2. This CDR3 contains 16 residues. The germline CDR1 and CDR2 sequences are MDHEN and SYDVKM. With 7 bases clipped from V and 3 bases from J, the junction kept 14 bases outside the gene matches. Written as DNA, the CDR3 is TGTGCCAGCAATCGGGGTAGCGGTGGGGGGGAAGAGACCCAGTACTTC. This sequence encodes CASNRGSGGGEETQYF.

This clonotype has a handful of counts. This chain connects TRBV2 to TRBJ2-2, with 8 bases lining up with TRBD1. V was clipped by 6 bases and J by 0 bases; unmatched bases: 3. The CDR3 length is 15 residues. Looked up from germline, CDR1 is SNHLY and CDR2 is FYNNEI. The CDR3 DNA is TGTGCCAGCAGAGAACAGGGGGCGAACACCGGGGAGCTGTTTTTT. Amino acid sequence: CASREQGANTGELFF.